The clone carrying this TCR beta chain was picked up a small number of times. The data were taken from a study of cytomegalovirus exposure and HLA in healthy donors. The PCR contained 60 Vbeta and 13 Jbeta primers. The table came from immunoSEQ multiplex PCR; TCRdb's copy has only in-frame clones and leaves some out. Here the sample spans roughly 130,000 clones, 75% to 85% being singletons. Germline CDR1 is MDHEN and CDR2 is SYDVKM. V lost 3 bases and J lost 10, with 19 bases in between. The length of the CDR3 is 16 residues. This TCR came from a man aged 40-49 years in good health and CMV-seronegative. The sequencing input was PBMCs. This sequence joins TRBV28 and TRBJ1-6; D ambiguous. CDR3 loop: CASSFGEGAPGSPLHF. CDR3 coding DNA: TGTGCCAGCAGTTTTGGGGAAGGTGCCCCGGGGTCACCCCTCCACTTT.